This T cell receptor (beta chain) was sequenced during a study of graft-versus-host responses after intestinal transplantation. Study-wide background: The whole recipient group had anti-thymocyte globulin induction followed by tacrolimus and steroids for roughly 3 years. Study outcomes and limitations: After transplant, early declines in HvG clones were associated with peak levels of circulating GvH clones. GvH clones appeared in recipient marrow, some first in ileum or blood.

Graft specimens yielded both intraepithelial and lamina propria lymphocytes. A note on this clone: Its matching antigen is unknown. Different DNA sequences within this sample yield the same CDR3.

Using immunoSEQ multiplex PCR, the repertoire was profiled, and TCRdb retains in-frame clones only, with some absent. This table has about 15,000 clones, almost 70% appearing once. The ends were cut back, 0 bases at V and 6 bases at J, with 6 bases in the middle. CDR3 size: 12 residues. Germline V CDR1 and CDR2: SGHRS, YFSETQ. The sample here was ileum tissue, taken approximately 690 days after intestinal transplantation. This TCR came from a human patient who received an intestinal transplant, so some T cells may come from the graft donor. The gene calls are TRBV5-1 and TRBJ1-2; D is ambiguous. Here the CDR3 DNA reads TGCGCCAGCAGCTTGGACGGGAATGGCTACACCTTC. Protein: CASSLDGNGYTF.